One and the same sample provided the 29 T cell receptor beta chains below, sequenced in a study of memory CD4+ T cells and cytomegalovirus serostatus. Single viable CD3+CD4+CD8-CD45RO+ cells were sorted as the memory CD4+ T cells. The data were produced by immunoSEQ multiplex PCR, yet TCRdb's version contains in-frame clones alone and is incomplete. The sample includes about 92,000 clones, roughly 80% seen only once; the top ten take around 3.6%. The sample consisted of memory CD4+ T cells from blood. The receptors originated from an adult in good health and CMV-seropositive.

The table lists this clone with a count of one. Written as DNA, the CDR3 is TGCGCCAGCAGCTTGATGGGTCAGGGGGCAGGCTACACCTTC. It codes for CASSLMGQGAGYTF. The chain has TRBV5-1 and TRBJ1-2; 8 bases line up with TRBD1. The trim removed 1 base at V and 8 bases at J, leaving 7 bases unmatched. The germline V gene has CDR1 SGHRS and CDR2 YFSETQ. The CDR3 sequence is 14 residues long.

CDR3 nucleotides: TGTGCCAGCAGTTTTACGGGGCGGTCGAACACTGAAGCTTTCTTT. It yields the protein CASSFTGRSNTEAFF. The chain employs TRBV6-5 and TRBJ1-1; D may be TRBD1 (5 bases). This CDR3 has 15 residues. Trimming cost V 4 bases and J 1 base, with 13 bases left between them. Germline CDR1 and CDR2: MNHEY and SVGAGI.

This clone has a handful of counts. The sample has other DNA sequences that encode this CDR3 too. The genes are TRBV6-6 and TRBJ1-2; D is ambiguous. V shed 3 bases and J shed 4 bases, with 3 bases lying between them. The CDR3 consists of 11 residues. The V gene's germline CDR1 is MNHNY and CDR2 SVGAGI (reference sequence). CDR3 DNA sequence: TGTGCCAGCAGTTATAGCTATGGCTACACCTTC. It translates to CASSYSYGYTF.

V is TRBV6-1 and J is TRBJ2-3, with 7 bases fitting TRBD2. The V segment lost 1 base and the J segment 4 bases; nucleotides outside the gene matches: 8. CDR1 and CDR2 from the germline V gene are MNHNS and SASEGT. The CDR3 spans 16 residues. The CDR3 loop reads CASSEGAWGGADTQYF. The CDR3 coding sequence is TGTGCCAGCAGTGAAGGGGCGTGGGGAGGGGCAGATACGCAGTATTTT.

Regarding this clone: A read error may account for a junction end that differs from germline. The chain carries TRBV7-7 and TRBJ2-2; possible D gene TRBD2, 5 bases. Germline CDR1 SSHAT, CDR2 FNYEAQ (reference sequence). The CDR3 consists of 16 residues. The CDR3 loop reads CASSSAPGLNTGELFF. CDR3 coding DNA: TGTGCTAGCAGCTCTGCTCCGGGATTAAACACCGGGGAGCTGTTTTTT.

V usage is TRBV7-2 and J usage is TRBJ2-3; perhaps TRBD1 as D (7 bases). The germline V gene has CDR1 SGHTA and CDR2 FQGNSA. The germline V and J ends were trimmed by 5 bases and 6 bases, with 18 bases remaining between them. CDR3 length: 15 residues. The CDR3 here is CASSPGGLRMDTQYF. CDR3 nucleotides: TGTGCCAGCAGCCCAGGGGGACTGCGAATGGATACGCAGTATTTT.

V and J are TRBV5-1 and TRBJ2-3; D is uncertain. Trimming cost V 4 bases and J 2 bases, with 14 bases left between them. The germline gives CDR1 SGHRS, CDR2 YFSETQ. The CDR3 consists of 15 residues. This CDR3 is CASSPVMGLTDTQYF. For the CDR3, the DNA is TGCGCCAGCAGCCCGGTGATGGGCCTCACAGATACGCAGTATTTT.

V and J are TRBV18 and TRBJ2-7; TRBD2 might be the D (5 bases). The CDR3 is made up of 12 amino acids. The germline CDR1 and CDR2 sequences are KGHSH and LQKENI. V shed 3 bases and J shed 5 bases, with 8 bases lying between them. DNA for the CDR3: TGTGCCAGCTCACCCTCCGGGGACGAGCAGTACTTC. Translating gives CASSPSGDEQYF.

The chain uses TRBV27 and TRBJ2-3; 7 bases are a match to TRBD1. The CDR3 totals 16 residues. Germline CDR1 and CDR2: MNHEY and SMNVEV (reference sequence). The V segment lost 5 bases and the J segment 2 bases; nucleotides outside the gene matches: 10. The CDR3 sequence: CASSPLDRPLTDTQYF. In nucleotides, the CDR3 is TGTGCCAGCAGTCCTCTGGACAGGCCCCTCACAGATACGCAGTATTTT.

The chain uses TRBV11-2 and TRBJ2-1; the match to TRBD2 covers 7 bases. Trimming took 1 base from V and 7 from J; bases not matched to a gene: 4. CDR3 size: 14 residues. CDR1 and CDR2 from the germline V gene are SGHAT and FQNNGV. The CDR3 DNA reads as TGTGCCAGCAGCTTAGTCGGGACTATTAATGAGCAGTTCTTC. Translated, it gives CASSLVGTINEQFF.

The chain combines TRBV5-4 with TRBJ2-2; D call uncertain. This CDR3 is built from 14 residues. Germline assignment: CDR1 SGHNT and CDR2 YYREEE (reference sequence). Trimming shortened V by 0 bases and J by 4 bases, and 7 bases separated the two germline ends. CDR3 sequence (DNA): TGTGCCAGCAGCTTGGGGATAGCCACCGGGGAGCTGTTTTTT. Encoded protein: CASSLGIATGELFF.

The chain links TRBV19 to TRBJ2-1; 9 bases line up with TRBD2. Germline V gene lookup returns CDR1 LNHDA and CDR2 SQIVND (reference sequence). CDR3 size: 15 residues. Trimming took 3 bases from V and 5 from J; bases not matched to a gene: 5. CDR3 coding DNA: TGTGCCAGTAGTATTATGGCTAGCGGGAACAATGAGCAGTTCTTC. It encodes CASSIMASGNNEQFF. Supplemented by reference TRBV19 and TRBJ2-1, the full variable domain reads DGGITQSPKYLFRKEGQNVTLSCEQNLNHDAMYWYRQDPGQGLRLIYYSQIVNDFQKGDIAEGYSVSREKKESFPLTVTSAQKNPTAFYLCASSIMASGNNEQFFGPGTRLTVL.

The V call is TRBV14, the J call TRBJ1-3; D is undetermined. The germline gives CDR1 SGHDN, CDR2 FVKESK. V gave up 1 base and J gave up 4 bases, with 5 bases separating them. This CDR3 is 13 amino acids long. CDR3 in DNA: TGTGCCAGCAGCCAAGTAGGCGGAAACACCATATATTTT. It is translated as CASSQVGGNTIYF.

This clone was seen a single time. The chain is built from TRBV9 and TRBJ2-1; 7 bases are shared with TRBD1. The junction had 9 bases not matched to a gene; V was cut back by 4 bases and J by 2 bases. Germline CDR1 is SGDLS and CDR2 is YYNGEE. The CDR3 has 16 residues. The CDR3 DNA is TGTGCCAGCAGCCGACAGGGCCGGACAACCTACAATGAGCAGTTCTTC. Its protein is CASSRQGRTTYNEQFF.

Only one count was recorded for this clone. The rearrangement links TRBV30 to TRBJ2-5, with D perhaps matching TRBD2 (7 bases). Trimming removed 2 bases from V and 5 bases from J, with 15 bases in between. The CDR3 is made up of 14 amino acids. CDR1 GTSNPN and CDR2 SVGIG come from the germline V gene (reference sequence). The chain's CDR3 is CAWSLGGAGETQYF. The CDR3 DNA sequence: TGTGCCTGGAGTCTTGGGGGGGCCGGGGAGACCCAGTACTTC.

This clone showed up just a few times. The V gene is TRBV6-5, the J gene TRBJ1-1; D is possibly TRBD1 (5 bases). Per germline, CDR1 MNHEY and CDR2 SVGAGI. The CDR3 is 13 amino acids. The V end was cut by 5 bases, the J end by 6 bases, with 13 bases between. CDR3 DNA sequence: TGTGCCAGCAGTAAATCGACAGTTCCTGAAGCTTTCTTT. Encoded protein: CASSKSTVPEAFF.

The chain is built from TRBV5-4 and TRBJ2-3; 7 bases map to TRBD1. This CDR3 has 13 residues. After removal of 9 bases from V and 4 bases from J, the junction contained 8 bases not matched to a gene. Germline lookup yields CDR1 SGHNT and CDR2 YYREEE (reference sequence). The CDR3 sequence is CATRSQGADTQYF. The CDR3 region has the DNA TGTGCCACGAGATCCCAGGGGGCAGATACGCAGTATTTT.

CDR3 in amino acids: CASSFMGPKGSEQFF. The CDR3 region has the DNA TGCGCCAGCAGCTTCATGGGCCCCAAAGGGAGTGAGCAGTTCTTC. The V gene is TRBV5-1, the J gene TRBJ2-1; TRBD2 is a possible D gene (5 bases). V was trimmed by 2 bases and J by 9 bases, leaving 18 bases between them. Germline V CDR1 and CDR2: SGHRS, YFSETQ. The CDR3 totals 15 residues.

In DNA, the CDR3 is TGTGCCAGCAGCCCCGGAGGGGGGAAAAACATTCAGTACTTC. Protein: CASSPGGGKNIQYF. The chain joins TRBV13 to TRBJ2-4, with D perhaps being TRBD1 or TRBD2 (6 bases each). The CDR3 runs 14 residues. The ends were cut back, 5 bases at V and 4 bases at J, with 12 bases in the middle. CDR1 PRHDT and CDR2 FYEKMQ come from the germline V gene (reference sequence). The full variable domain, rest sourced from reference TRBV13 and TRBJ2-4, is AAGVIQSPRHLIKEKRETATLKCYPIPRHDTVYWYQQGPGQDPQFLISFYEKMQSDKGSIPDRFSAQQFSDYHSELNMSSLELGDSALYFCASSPGGGKNIQYFGAGTRLSVL.

This clone was seen a handful of times. The chain recombines TRBV12-1 with TRBJ2-2; the D call TRBD1 from the table was never checked on the DNA. TRBV12-1 is marked as a pseudogene. The CDR3 consists of 16 residues. This CDR3 is CASSFDRGNDPGELFF. In nucleotides, the CDR3 is TGTGCCAGCAGCTTTGACAGGGGGAATGACCCCGGGGAGCTGTTTTTT.

The chain combines TRBV18 with TRBJ2-7, with 9 nucleotides matching TRBD1. CDR3 size: 15 residues. V was clipped by 6 bases and J by 1 base; unmatched bases: 7. Per germline, CDR1 KGHSH and CDR2 LQKENI. The CDR3 is CASSLYRGPSYEQYF. CDR3 sequence (DNA): TGTGCCAGCTCTCTTTACAGGGGGCCTTCCTACGAGCAGTACTTC.

The chain links TRBV4-1 to TRBJ2-4; D is perhaps TRBD1 or TRBD2 (6 bases each). V lost 0 bases and J lost 0, with 21 bases in between. This CDR3 comprises 20 residues. Germline V lookup: CDR1 MGHRA, CDR2 YSYEKL. The CDR3 coding sequence is TGCGCCAGCAGCCAAGAGGGCCTGGGGGGCAGTTCCTTAGCCAAAAACATTCAGTACTTC. Its protein product is CASSQEGLGGSSLAKNIQYF.

The chain joins TRBV19 to TRBJ1-5, with 7 bases that match TRBD1. This CDR3 is 13 amino acids long. Germline values: CDR1 LNHDA, CDR2 SQIVND (reference sequence). J was trimmed by 5 bases and V by 5 bases; bases with no gene match: 3. The CDR3 DNA sequence: TGTGCCAGTAGTCTCGACAGGGATCAGCCCCAGCATTTT. It yields the protein CASSLDRDQPQHF.

This sequence joins TRBV15 and TRBJ1-3; D is perhaps TRBD1 (5 bases). From germline, CDR1 is LNHNV and CDR2 YYDKDF (reference sequence). V lost 0 bases, J lost 0 bases, and 12 bases lay in between. This CDR3 is built from 17 residues. The CDR3 coding sequence is TGTGCCACCAGCAGAGATCATGGGGGTGTCTCTGGAAACACCATATATTTT. Translating it yields CATSRDHGGVSGNTIYF.

The chain employs TRBV19 and TRBJ1-1; D remains ambiguous. This CDR3 is 17 amino acids long. Germline V lookup: CDR1 LNHDA, CDR2 SQIVND (reference sequence). V was shortened by 3 bases and J by 5 bases, with 22 bases between the two germline ends. The CDR3 here is CASSMGGKGAGRTEAFF. The CDR3 bases are TGTGCCAGTAGTATGGGCGGGAAGGGTGCCGGTCGGACTGAAGCTTTCTTT.

This clone appeared once. The gene calls are TRBV29-1 and TRBJ1-1; the D gene is possibly TRBD1 (6 bases). The V gene's germline CDR1 is SQVTM and CDR2 ANQGSEA. The V end lost 6 bases, the J end lost 11 bases, and 22 bases lay between the germline ends. This CDR3 comprises 13 residues. The CDR3 sequence: CSVSQGTIGGAFF. The DNA of the CDR3 is TGCAGCGTGAGTCAGGGGACTATAGGAGGGGCTTTCTTT.

The chain is built from TRBV7-2 and TRBJ2-1; a weak D match, TRBD1 (5 bases). This CDR3 region has 14 residues. Trimming shortened V by 1 base and J by 8 bases, and 12 bases separated the two germline ends. Germline-derived CDR1 and CDR2 are SGHTA and FQGNSA. The CDR3 nucleotides are TGTGCCAGCAGCTTAGACAGGCTTGGGGATGAGCAGTTCTTC. Its protein is CASSLDRLGDEQFF.

The rearrangement uses TRBV7-2 and TRBJ2-5; D unresolved. This CDR3 comprises 13 residues. From germline, CDR1 is SGHTA and CDR2 FQGNSA. The V end was cut by 1 base, the J end by 5 bases, with 8 bases between. CDR3 sequence: CASSLEYSETQYF. Here the CDR3 DNA reads TGTGCCAGCAGCTTAGAGTATTCGGAGACCCAGTACTTC.

The chain links TRBV18 to TRBJ1-4; maybe TRBD1 (6 bases). Germline V gene sequence: CDR1 KGHSH, CDR2 LQKENI. This CDR3 spans 13 amino acids. Trimming took 2 bases from V and 7 from J, leaving 8 bases between them. The CDR3 DNA reads TGTGCCAGCTCACCAGCACAGGGTGAAAAACTGTTTTTT. Its protein product is CASSPAQGEKLFF.